Each of the 24 T cell receptor beta chains below was sequenced from the same sample in a study of post-analysis software for immune sequencing data. General observations from the study: When patients were compared with controls, a handful of TRBV segments were more frequent, TRBV5-6, TRBV5-1 and TRBV20-1 among them.

Incorporated into the TCR beta cDNA libraries were unique molecular identifiers, which served to reduce PCR and sequencing biases. Each CDR3 protein is one row after TCRdb ran MiXCR on the PCR reads. This table has 750,000 to 950,000 distinct CDR3 sequences, under 70% appearing once. The antigens these receptors bind are not known. The sequencing sample was made of blood. The receptors derive from a girl aged 10 to 17 with multiple sclerosis.

The chain employs TRBV18 and TRBJ2-1, with 14 bases matching TRBD2. Per germline, CDR1 KGHSH and CDR2 LQKENI. The CDR3 runs to 15 residues. V lost 5 bases to trimming and J lost 10 bases; unmatched junction nucleotides: 7. CDR3 region: CASSSTSGRALEQFF. CDR3 bases: TGTGCCAGCTCATCGACTAGCGGGAGGGCCCTCGAGCAGTTCTTC.

The chain links TRBV5-1 to TRBJ2-1; 16 bases line up with TRBD2. Per germline, CDR1 SGHRS and CDR2 YFSETQ. The ends lost 4 bases at V and 7 bases at J; junction bases unmatched: 5. The CDR3 consists of 16 residues. In DNA form, the CDR3 reads TGCGCCAGCAGCATCGCGGGACTAGCGGGGGGGAATGAGCAGTTCTTC. Protein sequence: CASSIAGLAGGNEQFF.

The rearrangement joins TRBV11-2 to TRBJ2-7, with a weak D call TRBD2 (6 bases). This CDR3 is 15 amino acids long. Trimming pared 0 bases from V and 2 bases from J, leaving 11 bases between. Germline V gene data show CDR1 as SGHAT and CDR2 as FQNNGV. CDR3 amino acids: CASSLEAGRPYEQYF. The DNA for the CDR3 is TGTGCCAGCAGCTTAGAGGCAGGGAGGCCCTACGAGCAGTACTTC.

The V gene is TRBV12-3 or TRBV12-4, the J gene TRBJ1-5, with 9 positions matching TRBD1. The CDR3 totals 15 residues. The V segment lost 6 bases and the J segment 4 bases; nucleotides outside the gene matches: 7. This CDR3 reads CASSPSGTGNQPQHF. DNA of the CDR3: TGTGCCAGCAGCCCGTCCGGGACAGGGAATCAGCCCCAGCATTTT.

The chain recombines TRBV28 with TRBJ1-2; TRBD1 matches 7 bases. The V gene's germline CDR1 is MDHEN and CDR2 SYDVKM. With 8 bases clipped from V and 3 bases from J, the junction kept 15 bases outside the gene matches. The CDR3 runs 16 residues. The CDR3 loop is CASRMGGGAKDYGYTF. The CDR3 DNA reads as TGTGCCAGCCGAATGGGAGGGGGCGCAAAAGACTATGGCTACACCTTC.

V and J are TRBV10-2 and TRBJ2-1; 11 bases agree with TRBD1. This CDR3 region has 19 residues. J lost 3 bases, V lost 4 bases, and 14 bases had no gene match. From germline, CDR1 is WSHSY and CDR2 SAAADI. This CDR3 reads CASSVGQGAASGDYNEQFF. The CDR3 coding sequence is TGCGCCAGCAGTGTAGGACAGGGGGCGGCTAGCGGGGACTACAATGAGCAGTTCTTC.

The chain has TRBV20-1 and TRBJ2-5; the D gene is possibly TRBD1 (6 bases). The J call may be incorrect, as the DNA end agrees better with TRBJ2-7. The CDR3 has 14 residues. Germline CDR1 and CDR2: DFQATT and SNEGSKA (reference sequence). The CDR3 is CSASAQGFPYEQYF. The CDR3 DNA follows: TGCAGTGCTAGTGCGCAGGGGTTTCCCTACGAGCAGTACTTC.

The CDR3 sequence is CASSQPGTSYGYTF. Written as DNA, the CDR3 is TGTGCCAGTAGTCAACCCGGGACATCTTATGGCTACACCTTC. The chain is built from TRBV19 and TRBJ2-1; maybe TRBD1 (6 bases). The DNA matches TRBJ1-2 better at its end, which makes the J call doubtful. Germline V CDR1 and CDR2: LNHDA, SQIVND (reference sequence). The CDR3 has 14 residues.

The rearrangement links TRBV9 to TRBJ2-5; 9 bases agree with TRBD2. Germline CDR1 reads SGDLS; CDR2 reads YYNGEE. The CDR3 contains 16 residues. Trimming at V came to 3 bases and at J to 5 bases, leaving 11 bases not matched to a gene. The CDR3 region is CASSGPWTSVRETQYF. CDR3 coding DNA: TGTGCCAGCAGCGGGCCCTGGACTAGCGTAAGGGAGACCCAGTACTTC.

CDR3 sequence (DNA): TGTGCCATCAGTGAGTCTGGCCAGCGGGCAGATACGCAGTATTTT. This translates into CAISESGQRADTQYF. The genes are TRBV10-3 and TRBJ2-3; the D gene is possibly TRBD2 (6 bases). The V and J ends lost 0 bases and 4 bases respectively, with 11 bases between them. The germline CDR1 and CDR2 sequences are ENHRY and SYGVKD. This CDR3 is built from 15 residues.

The chain recombines TRBV20-1 with TRBJ2-6; maybe TRBD1 (7 bases). V lost 1 base and J lost 4, with 17 bases in between. The germline V gene encodes CDR1 DFQATT and CDR2 SNEGSKA (reference sequence). The CDR3 is made up of 17 amino acids. The CDR3 DNA sequence: TGCAGTGCTAGAGGGCCTAACAGGGGACTGGGGGCCAACGTCCTGACTTTC. This encodes CSARGPNRGLGANVLTF.

In this sample, this clonotype turned up once. The CDR3 loop is CSAKTAGVGTDTQYF. The CDR3 DNA sequence: TGCAGTGCTAAAACAGCGGGAGTCGGCACAGATACGCAGTATTTT. J is TRBJ2-3 and V is TRBV20-1, with TRBD2 identical over 8 bases. The CDR3 length is 15 residues. The J segment lost 1 base and the V segment lost 4 bases, leaving 7 bases of the junction unmatched. Germline V CDR1 and CDR2: DFQATT, SNEGSKA (reference sequence).

This rearrangement joins TRBV6-6 to TRBJ2-5; D possibly uses TRBD1 or TRBD2 (5 bases each). The J call may not be correct, given that the DNA end is closer to TRBJ2-7. The CDR3 runs 14 residues. Germline CDR1 reads MNHNY; CDR2 reads SVGAGI (reference sequence). The CDR3 here is CASSYLGVSDEQYF. CDR3 bases: TGTGCCAGCAGTTACTTGGGGGTTAGCGACGAGCAGTACTTC.

This clonotype was detected only a few times. The chain uses TRBV7-2 and TRBJ2-1; TRBD2 is a possible D gene (5 bases). The length of the CDR3 is 13 residues. Trimming stripped 5 bases from V and 9 bases from J, with 14 bases between. The germline V gene encodes CDR1 SGHTA and CDR2 FQGNSA. For the CDR3, the DNA is TGTGCCAGCAGCCTGTCGGGGTCCCGTGAGCAGTTCTTC. Translating gives CASSLSGSREQFF.

This chain links TRBV7-2 with TRBJ2-7; D is perhaps TRBD2 (5 bases). This CDR3 spans 15 amino acids. The germline CDR1 and CDR2 sequences are SGHTA and FQGNSA. The V end lost 1 base, the J end lost 3 bases, and 13 bases lay between the germline ends. CDR3 bases: TGTGCCAGCAGCTTAGAAGGAGGAATCCTCTACGAGCAGTACTTC. It codes for CASSLEGGILYEQYF.

DNA for the CDR3: TGTGCCACCAGCAGAGCGTACCAAGAGACCCAGTACTTC. Protein sequence: CATSRAYQETQYF. The chain joins TRBV15 to TRBJ2-5, with D hard to call. The CDR3 length is 13 residues. Trimming took 1 base from V and 0 from J, leaving 3 bases between them. CDR1 and CDR2 from the germline V gene are LNHNV and YYDKDF (reference sequence).

The chain has TRBV20-1 and TRBJ1-2, with a possible D match to TRBD1 (6 bases). Per the germline V gene, CDR1 is DFQATT and CDR2 is SNEGSKA (reference sequence). Deletions cut 2 bases from V and 1 base from J, with 8 bases between. The CDR3 is 13 residues long. CDR3 nucleotide sequence: TGCAGTGCTAGACCACAGGGTAACTATGGCTACACCTTC. Residues: CSARPQGNYGYTF.

The V call is TRBV29-1, the J call TRBJ2-1, with D perhaps being TRBD1 or TRBD2 (6 bases each). The germline gives CDR1 SQVTM, CDR2 ANQGSEA. Trimming took off 8 bases at V and 7 bases at J, with 18 bases between the two ends. CDR3 size: 13 residues. CDR3 nucleotides: TGCAGCACACGAATTAGGGGGGATAATGAGCAGTTCTTC. This gives the protein CSTRIRGDNEQFF.

The rearrangement links TRBV5-1 to TRBJ2-3; 12 nucleotides line up with TRBD2. Unmatched junction bases numbered 10, after V lost 0 bases and J lost 5 bases. The germline V gene encodes CDR1 SGHRS and CDR2 YFSETQ. The CDR3 loop spans 18 amino acids. CDR3 bases: TGCGCCAGCAGCTTGGCTCCTAGCGGGAGGGCCAATGGAGATACGCAGTATTTT. Translation: CASSLAPSGRANGDTQYF. Variable domain in full (rest from reference TRBV5-1 and TRBJ2-3): KAGVTQTPRYLIKTRGQQVTLSCSPISGHRSVSWYQQTPGQGLQFLFEYFSETQRNKGNFPGRFSGRQFSNSRSEMNVSTLELGDSALYLCASSLAPSGRANGDTQYFGPGTRLTVL.

The sample holds a few counts of this clonotype. The chain has TRBV15 and TRBJ1-6, with no clear D. CDR1 is LNHNV, CDR2 YYDKDF, per germline (reference sequence). Trimming cost V 0 bases and J 10 bases, with 7 bases left between them. This CDR3 spans 13 amino acids. The CDR3 DNA follows: TGTGCCACCAGCAGAGAGAATATCTCACCCCTCCACTTT. This encodes CATSRENISPLHF.

The CDR3 is CASSLAGTRITYEQYF. DNA for the CDR3: TGTGCCAGCAGCTTAGCGGGGACCCGTATTACCTACGAGCAGTACTTC. This chain links TRBV7-2 with TRBJ2-7; D might be TRBD1 or TRBD2, each matching 5 bases. Germline V gene lookup returns CDR1 SGHTA and CDR2 FQGNSA. This CDR3 has 16 residues. V lost 0 bases and J 2 bases, leaving 14 bases between the germline ends. Based on the CDR3 plus reference TRBV7-2 and TRBJ2-7, the full variable domain is GAGVSQSPSNKVTEKGKDVELRCDPISGHTALYWYRQSLGQGLEFLIYFQGNSAPDKSGLPSDRFSAERTGGSVSTLTIQRTQQEDSAVYLCASSLAGTRITYEQYFGPGTRLTVT.

This clonotype was detected only a few times. This chain links TRBV20-1 with TRBJ2-5; 9 bases fit TRBD1. CDR1 is DFQATT, CDR2 SNEGSKA, per germline (reference sequence). V was pared by 3 bases and J by 5 bases, with 13 bases of the junction left unmatched. The CDR3 covers 16 residues. Written as DNA, the CDR3 is TGCAGTGCTAGGGGAGGTTTGACAGGGGGTCTGGAGACCCAGTACTTC. Amino acids: CSARGGLTGGLETQYF.

The chain is built from TRBV20-1 and TRBJ2-1; 10 nucleotides agree with TRBD2. Per germline, CDR1 DFQATT and CDR2 SNEGSKA (reference sequence). With V trimmed by 0 bases and J by 0 bases, 14 bases remained unmatched. The CDR3 length is 20 residues. CDR3 sequence: CSARDRRTSGPQGSYNEQFF. The CDR3 DNA is TGCAGTGCTAGAGATAGGCGGACTAGCGGACCCCAGGGCTCCTACAATGAGCAGTTCTTC.

The sample holds a few counts of this clonotype. The CDR3 sequence is CASSIWDSTSGANVLTF. The CDR3, as DNA: TGTGCCAGCAGTATATGGGACAGCACCTCTGGGGCCAACGTCCTGACTTTC. The chain carries TRBV9 and TRBJ2-6; 7 bases fit TRBD1. Per the germline V gene, CDR1 is SGDLS and CDR2 is YYNGEE. J lost 0 bases, V lost 5 bases, and 8 bases had no gene match. CDR3 length: 17 residues.